This record concerns one T cell receptor (beta chain) sequence. This CDR3 spans 13 amino acids. Germline CDR1 KGHSH, CDR2 LQKENI. V was pared by 2 bases and J by 8 bases, with 10 bases between. These data originate in a study of shared clonotypes between healthy human individuals. The team ran DNA from unsorted PBMCs on ten immunoSEQ deep assay plates for sequencing. Assay used: immunoSEQ multiplex PCR; TCRdb lists only in-frame clones, some missing. The data hold about 480,000 clones, with around 79% observed a single time. This clonotype was sampled from a woman in her thirties or forties in good health. Some clones in this sample may be carry-over from other donors' samples. The sequenced material came from PBMCs. V and J are TRBV18 and TRBJ2-1; D is ambiguous. This CDR3 reads CASSPERLYEQFF. CDR3 DNA: TGTGCCAGCTCACCAGAGAGGCTCTATGAGCAGTTCTTC.